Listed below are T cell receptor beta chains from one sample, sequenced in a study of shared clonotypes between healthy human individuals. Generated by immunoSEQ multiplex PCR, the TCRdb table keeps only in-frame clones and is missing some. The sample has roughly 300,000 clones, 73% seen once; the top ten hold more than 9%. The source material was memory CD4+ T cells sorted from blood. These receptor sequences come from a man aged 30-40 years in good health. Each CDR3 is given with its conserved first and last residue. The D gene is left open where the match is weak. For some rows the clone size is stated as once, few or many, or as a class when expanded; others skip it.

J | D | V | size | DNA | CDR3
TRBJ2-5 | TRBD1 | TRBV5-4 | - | TGTGCCAGCAGCTTGGGGGGGACAGCTGAAATGGCCCAGTACTTC | CASSLGGTAEMAQYF
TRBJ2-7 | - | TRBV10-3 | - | TGTGCCATCCGATCGGGGTTTTACGAGCAGTACTTC | CAIRSGFYEQYF
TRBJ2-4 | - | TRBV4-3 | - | TGCGCCAGCAGCCAAGATTCCCGATTAGCCAAAAACATTCAGTACTTC | CASSQDSRLAKNIQYF
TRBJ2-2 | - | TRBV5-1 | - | TGCGCCAGCAGCTTGGGTAGTTCCGGGGAGCTGTTTTTT | CASSLGSSGELFF
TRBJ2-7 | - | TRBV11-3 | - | TGTGCCAGCAGCGCCGGGTCGGACGAGCAGTACTTC | CASSAGSDEQYF
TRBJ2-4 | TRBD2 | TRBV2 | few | TGTGCCAGCAGTGAATGGGGTAGCGGGAGGGCCAAAAACATTCAGTACTTC | CASSEWGSGRAKNIQYF
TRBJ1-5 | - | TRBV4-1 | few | TGCGCCAGCAGCCAGGTGAGAGGGAATCAGCCCCAGCATTTT | CASSQVRGNQPQHF
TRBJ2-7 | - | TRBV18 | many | TGTGCCAGCTCACGAGGGACACCTAGGAACTACGAGCAGTACTTC | CASSRGTPRNYEQYF
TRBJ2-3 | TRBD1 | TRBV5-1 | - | TGCGCCAGCAGCTTGGCAAGGGGGCCAACAGATACGCAGTATTTT | CASSLARGPTDTQYF
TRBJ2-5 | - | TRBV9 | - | TGTGCCAGCAGTCTACATGGAAATCAAGAGACCCAGTACTTC | CASSLHGNQETQYF
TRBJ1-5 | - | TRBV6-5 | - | TGTGCCAGCAGTTATGGCGGGATAGGTCAGCCCCAGCATTTT | CASSYGGIGQPQHF
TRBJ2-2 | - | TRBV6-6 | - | TGTGCCAGCACCCTTACAGGGTTAAAGGCCGGGGAGCTGTTTTTT | CASTLTGLKAGELFF
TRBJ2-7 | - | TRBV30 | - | TGTGCCTGGAGCCCAGGACCGGGACTCATTTCCTACGAGCAGTACTTC | CAWSPGPGLISYEQYF
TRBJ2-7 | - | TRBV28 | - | TGTGCCAGCAGTTCCCTCAGACGGGACGGCATGTCCTACGAGCAGTACTTC | CASSSLRRDGMSYEQYF
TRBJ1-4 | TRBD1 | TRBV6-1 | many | TGTGCCAGCAGTGAAGCGTTGGGACAGGGGAGGAAACTGTTTTTT | CASSEALGQGRKLFF
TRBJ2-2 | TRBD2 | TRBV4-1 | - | TGCGCCAGCAGCCCCGGGACTAGCGGGGGGACCACCGGGGAGCTGTTTTTT | CASSPGTSGGTTGELFF
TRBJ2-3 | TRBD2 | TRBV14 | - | TGTGCCAGCAGCGCCTGGGACTACCAGACGCAGTATTTT | CASSAWDYQTQYF
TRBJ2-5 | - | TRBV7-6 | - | TGTGCCAGCAGCTTAGGACACGCAGAGACCCAGTACTTC | CASSLGHAETQYF
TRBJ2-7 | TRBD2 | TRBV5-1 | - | TGCGCCAGCAGCTTGGATTGGCGGGGGATCTCCTACGAGCAGTACTTC | CASSLDWRGISYEQYF
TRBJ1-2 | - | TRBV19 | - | TGTGCCAGTCGGCCCGGGTCTAGTTACTATGGCTACACCTTC | CASRPGSSYYGYTF
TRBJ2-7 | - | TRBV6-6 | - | TGTGCCAGCAGTTACGGGTCGGGAGTTCCCTACGAGCAGTACTTC | CASSYGSGVPYEQYF
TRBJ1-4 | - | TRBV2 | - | TGTGCCAGCGGCATAACAGGGACGAATGAAAAACTGTTTTTT | CASGITGTNEKLFF
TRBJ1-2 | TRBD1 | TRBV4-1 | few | TGCGCCAGCAGCAACACACACCGGGACAGTAACTATGGCTACACCTTC | CASSNTHRDSNYGYTF
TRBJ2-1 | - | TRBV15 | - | TGTGCCACCAGCAGAGCAGTAGTTAATCCCGGGACAAATGAGCAGTTCTTC | CATSRAVVNPGTNEQFF
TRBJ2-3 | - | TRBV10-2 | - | TGCGCCAGCAGCCTCGGGAGTGTGGCTAGCACAGATACGCAGTATTTT | CASSLGSVASTDTQYF
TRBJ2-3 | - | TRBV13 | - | TGTGCCAGCAGCTTACGGTACACAGATACGCAGTATTTT | CASSLRYTDTQYF
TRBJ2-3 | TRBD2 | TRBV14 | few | TGTGCCAGCAGCCAAGAGCTAGCGGGAGGGCCTCGCAATACGCAGTATTTT | CASSQELAGGPRNTQYF
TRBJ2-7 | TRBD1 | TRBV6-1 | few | TGTGCCAGCAGGGGACAGGGAATCTCCTACGAGCAGTACTTC | CASRGQGISYEQYF
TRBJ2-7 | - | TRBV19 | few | TGTGCCAGTAGTCACCGGACTGCCTCCTCCTACGAGCAGTACTTC | CASSHRTASSYEQYF
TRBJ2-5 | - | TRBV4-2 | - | TGTGCCAGCAGCCATCGGGGGGCGCAGACCCAGTACTTC | CASSHRGAQTQYF
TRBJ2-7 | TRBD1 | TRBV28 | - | TGTGCCAGCAGTACCCGGACAGGCTCCTACGAGCAGTACTTC | CASSTRTGSYEQYF
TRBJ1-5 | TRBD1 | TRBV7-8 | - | TGTGCCAGCAGCTTAGGAAGAGGGGGCGGGCAGCCCCAGCATTTT | CASSLGRGGGQPQHF
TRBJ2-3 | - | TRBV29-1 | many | TGCAGCGTGCTCACTGGCAATACGCAGTATTTT | CSVLTGNTQYF
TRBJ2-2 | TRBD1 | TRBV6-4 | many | TGTGCCAGCAGCCTGGACAGGGTAACCGGGGAGCTGTTTTTT | CASSLDRVTGELFF
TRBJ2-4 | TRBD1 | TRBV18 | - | TGTGCCAGCTCGCCCGGGACAGGGGGAAACATTCAGTACTTC | CASSPGTGGNIQYF
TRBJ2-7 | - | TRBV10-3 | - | TGTGCCATCAGTGAGTCGATCGGGGATCAGTACTTC | CAISESIGDQYF
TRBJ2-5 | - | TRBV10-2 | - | TGCGCCAGCAGTGACCTACCGACGAAAGAGACCCAGTACTTC | CASSDLPTKETQYF
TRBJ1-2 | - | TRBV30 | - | TGTGCCTGGAGTGCTTCCCAGGGCTACTATGGCTACACCTTC | CAWSASQGYYGYTF
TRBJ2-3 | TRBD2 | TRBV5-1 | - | TGCGCCAGCAGTCCCACCCCACTAGCGGGAATAGATACGCAGTATTTT | CASSPTPLAGIDTQYF
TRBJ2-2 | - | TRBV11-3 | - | TGTGCCAGCAGCTTCGCCGCGAACACCGGGGAGCTGTTTTTT | CASSFAANTGELFF
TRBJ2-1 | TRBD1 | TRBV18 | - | TGTGCCAGCTCAGGACGGGTAGGGGGCATCGATGAGCAGTTCTTC | CASSGRVGGIDEQFF
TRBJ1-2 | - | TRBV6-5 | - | TGTGCCAGCAGTGAGGGTCGTAACTATGGCTACACCTTC | CASSEGRNYGYTF
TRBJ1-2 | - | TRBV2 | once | TGTGCCAGCAGTATAGGGCAGGGATCGGATGGCTACACCTTC | CASSIGQGSDGYTF
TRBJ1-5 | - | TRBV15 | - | TGTGCCACCAGGGGGGGAAATAGCAATCAGCCCCAGCATTTT | CATRGGNSNQPQHF
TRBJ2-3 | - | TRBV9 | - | TGTGCCAGCAGCCGATCGAGCGGGACAGACGATACGCAGTATTTT | CASSRSSGTDDTQYF
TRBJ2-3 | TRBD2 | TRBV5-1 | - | TGCGCCAGCAGCCCAAACTCACTAGCGGGAGTTAAAGATACGCAGTATTTT | CASSPNSLAGVKDTQYF
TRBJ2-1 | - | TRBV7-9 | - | TGTGCCAGCAGCTTAGGTTCTAGCCGTGGCGATGAGCAGTTCTTC | CASSLGSSRGDEQFF
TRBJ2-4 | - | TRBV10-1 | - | TGCGCCAGCAGTGAGTCGATTCTGGGAGAGGCGTACTTC | CASSESILGEAYF
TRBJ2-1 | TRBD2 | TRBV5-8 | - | TGTGCCAGCAGCTTGACTAGCGGGAGATACAATGAGCAGTTCTTC | CASSLTSGRYNEQFF
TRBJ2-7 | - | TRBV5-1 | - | TGCGCCAGCAGCTTCGACACAAGACTTTACGAGCAGTACTTC | CASSFDTRLYEQYF
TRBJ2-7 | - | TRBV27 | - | TGTGCCAGCAGTTTTATCGGCCGAGGAATGAGCTCCTACGAGCAGTACTTC | CASSFIGRGMSSYEQYF
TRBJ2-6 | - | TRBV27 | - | TGTGCCAGCAGTTCCCCCCCCTCTGGGGCCAACGTCCTGACTTTC | CASSSPPSGANVLTF
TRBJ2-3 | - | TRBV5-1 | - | TGCGCCAGCAGCTTGCTGGACACAGATACGCAGTATTTT | CASSLLDTDTQYF
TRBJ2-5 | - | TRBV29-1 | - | TGCAGCGTTGAACGGCGCCCCCAAGAGACCCAGTACTTC | CSVERRPQETQYF
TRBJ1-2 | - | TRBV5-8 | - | TGTGCCAGCAGCTTGATCTATGGCTACACCTTC | CASSLIYGYTF